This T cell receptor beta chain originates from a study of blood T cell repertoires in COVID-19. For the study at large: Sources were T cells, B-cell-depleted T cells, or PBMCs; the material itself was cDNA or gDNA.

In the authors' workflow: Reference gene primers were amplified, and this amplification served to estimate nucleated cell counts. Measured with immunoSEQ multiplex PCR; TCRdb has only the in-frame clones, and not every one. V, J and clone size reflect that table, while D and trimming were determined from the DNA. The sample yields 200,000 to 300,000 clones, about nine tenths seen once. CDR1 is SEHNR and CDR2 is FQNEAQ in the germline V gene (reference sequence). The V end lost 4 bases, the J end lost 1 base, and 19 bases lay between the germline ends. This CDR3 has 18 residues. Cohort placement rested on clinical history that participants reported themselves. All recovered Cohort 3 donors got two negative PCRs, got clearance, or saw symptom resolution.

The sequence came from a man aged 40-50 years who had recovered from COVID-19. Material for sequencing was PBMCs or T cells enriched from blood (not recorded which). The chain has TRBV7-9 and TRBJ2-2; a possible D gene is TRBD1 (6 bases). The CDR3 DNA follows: TGTGCCAGCAGCTCGCTTAGTGGGGGCGAAGGGAACACCGGGGAGCTGTTTTTT. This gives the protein CASSSLSGGEGNTGELFF.